This T cell receptor beta chain was sequenced during a study of CD8+ T cells in alopecia areata. Background on the study: Severity in treated patients was scored by percentage of scalp area affected.

Germline loops: CDR1 SNHLY, CDR2 FYNNEI. The V gene lost 7 bases and the J gene lost 8 bases, with 17 bases spanning the gap. The CDR3 is 13 residues long. Once RNA had been extracted, it was reverse transcribed into cDNA to act as the sequencing template. The data were produced by immunoSEQ multiplex PCR, yet TCRdb's version contains in-frame clones alone and is incomplete. The sample shows some 100,000 clones, around 60% of them seen only once. Study-wide findings and caveats: Scalp clonality, together with expanded CD8+ clones among the top 100, fell significantly with tofacitinib. A large proportion of expanded lesional clones were detected persisting in scalp and blood during tofacitinib.

Regarding this clone: What it binds is not known.

Treatment here: oral pan-JAK inhibitor, 5-10 mg twice daily. The source of this sequence is a human donor with alopecia areata. This specimen was CD8+ T cells sorted from blood, taken at roughly week 58, from a patient treated with tofacitinib. This rearrangement joins TRBV2 to TRBJ1-2; D uncertain. The DNA of the CDR3 is TGTGCCAGCATTCAGACGGGGATTAGGGGCTACACCTTC. This gives the protein CASIQTGIRGYTF.